The entry below describes one T cell receptor beta chain. Its antigen is still unknown. The CDR3 is made up of 13 amino acids. Germline V gives CDR1 SGHTA, CDR2 FQGNSA. V was trimmed by 8 bases and J by 2 bases, leaving 11 bases between them. The data were taken from a study of blood T cells in healthy people across ages. Study-wide findings and caveats: A roughly linear fall in TCR beta diversity per million T cells was seen with increasing age.

A second PCR of 7 to 11 cycles used a sample-barcoded 5' primer and a J-beta primer mix. TCRdb reprocessed the 5' RACE reads via MiXCR and lists one record per CDR3 protein. The repertoire holds some 920,000 distinct CDR3 sequences, roughly half seen once, with 20% to 25% in the top ten. The chain uses TRBV7-2 and TRBJ2-3; no reliable D call. Sequencing used blood. This TCR was sampled from a woman aged 60-75 years in good health. CDR3 DNA: TGTGCCAGCGTAGGGCAGAACACAGATACGCAGTATTTT. Encoded protein: CASVGQNTDTQYF.